A single sample gave rise to the 25 T cell receptor beta chains below, sequenced in a study of blood T cell repertoires in COVID-19. TCRdb's copy holds only in-frame clones and misses some; the assay was immunoSEQ multiplex PCR. The table records roughly 420,000 clones, more than 75% of them present only once. The sequenced material came from PBMCs or T cells enriched from blood (not recorded which). The origin of the receptors is a woman aged 30 to 39 with acute COVID-19.

The chain employs TRBV4-1 and TRBJ1-3; 12 nucleotides agree with TRBD1. Germline CDR1 MGHRA, CDR2 YSYEKL. This CDR3 has 20 amino acids. The V gene end was trimmed by 1 base and the J gene end by 0 bases; junction bases not matched to a gene: 10. The CDR3, as DNA: TGCGCCAGCAGCCAAGGGTCTGGGACAGGGGGCTTTAGCTCTGGAAACACCATATATTTT. It encodes CASSQGSGTGGFSSGNTIYF.

The chain joins TRBV28 to TRBJ1-5, with TRBD1 matching over 7 bases. Per germline, CDR1 MDHEN and CDR2 SYDVKM. Unmatched junction bases numbered 9, after V lost 3 bases and J lost 1 base. This CDR3 has 17 amino acids. The CDR3 region has the DNA TGTGCCAGCAGTTTGCCCAGGGACAGTGTAAGCAATCAGCCCCAGCATTTT. This codes for CASSLPRDSVSNQPQHF.

The chain is built from TRBV7-8 and TRBJ2-2, with D unclear. The CDR3 covers 13 residues. The ends were cut back, 5 bases at V and 5 bases at J, with 9 bases in the middle. CDR1 SGHVS and CDR2 FQNEAQ come from the germline V gene. The CDR3 coding sequence is TGTGCCAGCAGCCCCTCTAAGACCGGGGAGCTGTTTTTT. Translating it yields CASSPSKTGELFF.

CDR3 loop: CASNPPSGGGYTF. The CDR3 DNA sequence: TGTGCCAGCAACCCCCCCTCAGGGGGTGGCTACACCTTC. The chain recombines TRBV5-6 with TRBJ1-2; 7 bases are shared with TRBD1. CDR1 is SGHDT, CDR2 YYEEEE, per germline. The CDR3 has 13 residues. The V and J ends lost 6 bases and 7 bases, in that order; junction bases with no gene match: 9.

The rearrangement uses TRBV11-2 and TRBJ1-2; D not certain. Per the germline V gene, CDR1 is SGHAT and CDR2 is FQNNGV. V shed 8 bases and J shed 8 bases, with 18 bases lying between them. CDR3 length: 13 residues. CDR3 sequence (DNA): TGTGCCAGCGGAGGACCGATTGCCAGCGGCTACACCTTC. It is translated as CASGGPIASGYTF.

This clone has just one count. CDR3 nucleotide sequence: TGTGCCAGCAGCTTCGACAGGGTCTACGAGCAGTACTTC. It yields the protein CASSFDRVYEQYF. V and J are TRBV7-2 and TRBJ2-7; TRBD1 matches at 7 bases. The CDR3 runs 13 residues. The V and J ends lost 3 bases and 3 bases, in that order; junction bases with no gene match: 2. The germline gives CDR1 SGHTA, CDR2 FQGNSA.

This clone was recorded at least ten times. CDR3 residues: CASSLQGGYYEQYF. CDR3 nucleotides: TGTGCCAGCAGCTTACAGGGAGGGTATTACGAGCAGTACTTC. The gene calls are TRBV7-3 and TRBJ2-7; 7 nucleotides agree with TRBD2. V was clipped by 2 bases and J by 4 bases; unmatched bases: 5. The CDR3 length is 14 residues. Germline CDR1 SGHTA, CDR2 FQGTGA.

The chain combines TRBV21-1 with TRBJ2-7; the DNA was not compared with TRBD1, the D call given in the table. TRBV21-1 is flagged as a pseudogene. The CDR3 has 14 amino acids. The chain's CDR3 is CASSTGQGAYEQYF. DNA of the CDR3: TGTGCCAGCAGCACCGGACAGGGAGCCTACGAGCAGTACTTC.

V usage is TRBV7-9 and J usage is TRBJ1-1; 8 bases align to TRBD1. From germline, CDR1 is SEHNR and CDR2 FQNEAQ (reference sequence). After removal of 5 bases from V and 1 base from J, the junction contained 6 bases not matched to a gene. The CDR3 runs to 15 residues. CDR3 sequence reads: CASSPGQGENTEAFF. CDR3 nucleotide sequence: TGTGCCAGCAGCCCCGGACAGGGTGAGAACACTGAAGCTTTCTTT.

The chain employs TRBV5-1 and TRBJ1-1, with D unresolved. This CDR3 comprises 16 residues. Germline loops: CDR1 SGHRS, CDR2 YFSETQ. V was shortened by 0 bases and J by 0 bases, with 12 bases between the two germline ends. The CDR3 DNA reads as TGCGCCAGCAGCTTGGACTATCAGAACATGAACACTGAAGCTTTCTTT. It codes for CASSLDYQNMNTEAFF. Full variable domain (remainder filled in from reference TRBV5-1 and TRBJ1-1): KAGVTQTPRYLIKTRGQQVTLSCSPISGHRSVSWYQQTPGQGLQFLFEYFSETQRNKGNFPGRFSGRQFSNSRSEMNVSTLELGDSALYLCASSLDYQNMNTEAFFGQGTRLTVV.

The chain couples TRBV7-2 to TRBJ2-7, with TRBD2 matching over 10 bases. This CDR3 region has 14 residues. V dropped 1 base and J dropped 5; count of bases not matched to a gene: 2. Per germline, CDR1 SGHTA and CDR2 FQGNSA. Here the CDR3 DNA reads TGTGCCAGCAGCTTAGGCCTAGCGGGGGACGAGCAGTACTTC. Its translation: CASSLGLAGDEQYF.

The chain is built from TRBV2 and TRBJ2-5, with D perhaps TRBD1 (5 bases). CDR3 size: 16 residues. Between the trimmed V and J ends, which lost 6 bases and 5 bases, there was a span of 22 bases. Germline loops: CDR1 SNHLY, CDR2 FYNNEI. CDR3: CASRPFLGAPMETQYF. In nucleotides, the CDR3 is TGTGCCAGCAGGCCGTTCCTAGGGGCCCCGATGGAGACCCAGTACTTC.

The chain joins TRBV11-3 to TRBJ2-1; TRBD1 might be the D (6 bases). The length of the CDR3 is 17 residues. The V gene's germline CDR1 is SGHNT and CDR2 YENEEA. V was clipped by 4 bases and J by 5 bases, with 21 bases between them. CDR3 nucleotide sequence: TGTGCCAGCAGCTACTCACAGGGTCGTCATGGGGACAATGAGCAGTTCTTC. It is translated as CASSYSQGRHGDNEQFF.

The chain employs TRBV7-2 and TRBJ2-7, with D perhaps TRBD1 (6 bases). CDR3 size: 14 residues. The V gene lost 6 bases and the J gene lost 3 bases, with 15 bases spanning the gap. Germline V gene data show CDR1 as SGHTA and CDR2 as FQGNSA. This CDR3 is CASRFSGQDYEQYF. Here the CDR3 DNA reads TGTGCCAGCAGGTTCTCGGGACAAGACTACGAGCAGTACTTC.

Only a few counts were recorded for this clone. The rearrangement joins TRBV18 to TRBJ2-2; 7 positions match TRBD1. Germline loops: CDR1 KGHSH, CDR2 LQKENI. Trimming at V came to 6 bases and at J to 4 bases, leaving 5 bases not matched to a gene. This CDR3 has 14 residues. CDR3 protein: CASSHRGITGELFF. The CDR3 DNA sequence: TGTGCCAGCTCGCACAGGGGTATCACCGGGGAGCTGTTTTTT.

The chain carries TRBV10-1 and TRBJ1-4; unclear D gene. Germline V lookup: CDR1 WNHNN, CDR2 SYGVQD (reference sequence). The V end lost 0 bases, the J end lost 4 bases, and 9 bases lay between the germline ends. The CDR3 is made up of 15 amino acids. CDR3: CASSESSRINEKLFF. Written as DNA, the CDR3 is TGCGCCAGCAGTGAGTCGTCGAGGATTAATGAAAAACTGTTTTTT.

This chain connects TRBV5-6 to TRBJ2-7; TRBD1 agrees at 11 bases. This CDR3 is built from 15 residues. Germline CDR1 is SGHDT and CDR2 is YYEEEE. J was trimmed by 13 bases and V by 3 bases; bases with no gene match: 15. CDR3 loop: CASSYRRGQGAPVYF. DNA for the CDR3: TGTGCCAGCAGCTACCGCAGAGGACAGGGGGCCCCAGTCTACTTC. Combining the CDR3 with reference TRBV5-6 and TRBJ2-7 gives the whole variable domain DAGVTQSPTHLIKTRGQQVTLRCSPKSGHDTVSWYQQALGQGPQFIFQYYEEEERQRGNFPDRFSGHQFPNYSSELNVNALLLGDSALYLCASSYRRGQGAPVYFGPGTRLTVT.

The chain has TRBV4-3 and TRBJ2-2; possibly TRBD2 for D (5 bases). The CDR3 totals 14 residues. CDR1 is LGHNA, CDR2 YSLEER, per germline. V lost 2 bases and J lost 8, with 12 bases in between. The CDR3 protein is CASSQIGGSGELFF. DNA of the CDR3: TGCGCCAGCAGCCAAATCGGAGGTTCTGGGGAGCTGTTTTTT.

This clone was seen just once. The chain has TRBV3-1 (or the pseudogene TRBV3-2) and TRBJ1-1; D might be TRBD1 (5 bases). Trimming took off 1 base at V and 5 bases at J, with 11 bases between the two ends. CDR3 length: 14 residues. In germline, CDR1 is LGHDT, CDR2 YNNKEL (reference sequence). The CDR3 is CASSQVRGKTEAFF. CDR3 coding DNA: TGTGCCAGCAGCCAAGTTAGGGGAAAAACTGAAGCTTTCTTT.

The chain has TRBV25-1 and TRBJ1-2; 7 bases are shared with TRBD1. The V segment lost 3 bases and the J segment 4 bases; nucleotides outside the gene matches: 5. Germline CDR1 and CDR2: MGHDK and SYGVNS. CDR3 length equals 14 residues. CDR3 coding DNA: TGTGCCAGCAGTGACCCCGGGACAGTCTATGGCTACACCTTC. Protein product: CASSDPGTVYGYTF.

The chain is built from TRBV5-5 and TRBJ1-5, with TRBD1 matching 8 bases. The CDR3 sequence is 14 residues long. Germline trimming cut 5 bases from V and 7 bases from J; bases unmatched to any gene: 8. Germline V CDR1 and CDR2: SGHKS, YYEKEE (reference sequence). CDR3 DNA sequence: TGTGCCAGCAGGACCGGGACAGGAGCCCAGCCCCAGCATTTT. Its protein product is CASRTGTGAQPQHF.

This clone was counted once. The CDR3 DNA follows: TGTGCCAGCTCACCCGTAATTATGAACACTGAAGCTTTCTTT. Its protein product is CASSPVIMNTEAFF. The chain is built from TRBV18 and TRBJ1-1; D remains unclear. The CDR3 length is 14 residues. Germline V gene sequence: CDR1 KGHSH, CDR2 LQKENI. V lost 3 bases and J lost 0, with 8 bases in between. The full variable domain, its missing parts supplied by reference TRBV18 and TRBJ1-1, is NAGVMQNPRHLVRRRGQEARLRCSPMKGHSHVYWYRQLPEEGLKFMVYLQKENIIDESGMPKERFSAEFPKEGPSILRIQQVVRGDSAAYFCASSPVIMNTEAFFGQGTRLTVV.

The chain links TRBV2 to TRBJ1-4; tentatively, D is TRBD1 (5 bases). Germline V CDR1 and CDR2: SNHLY, FYNNEI. The germline V and J ends were trimmed by 5 bases and 4 bases, with 11 bases remaining between them. The CDR3 is 14 amino acids. The CDR3 sequence: CASSLRASNEKLFF. For the CDR3, the DNA is TGTGCCAGCAGTCTCAGGGCCAGTAATGAAAAACTGTTTTTT.

CDR3: CASSSTGTGEGHTEAFF. The CDR3 coding sequence is TGTGCCAGCAGCTCAACCGGGACAGGGGAAGGTCACACTGAAGCTTTCTTT. The rearrangement joins TRBV7-9 to TRBJ1-1, with 10 bases identical to TRBD1. This CDR3 contains 17 residues. V was pared by 4 bases and J by 3 bases, with 11 bases of the junction left unmatched. The germline V gene has CDR1 SEHNR and CDR2 FQNEAQ (reference sequence).

V gene TRBV5-6 combines with J gene TRBJ2-3, with no clear D. Germline V gene sequence: CDR1 SGHDT, CDR2 YYEEEE. CDR3 size: 11 residues. V was trimmed by 5 bases and J by 5 bases, leaving 6 bases between them. The CDR3 DNA sequence: TGTGCCAGCAGGCGAGGAGATACGCAGTATTTT. It specifies CASRRGDTQYF.